This T cell receptor beta chain was recorded in a study of cytotoxic CD8 clonotypes in ibrutinib-treated CLL. Study summary: The cohort had around 10 relapsed/refractory and some 14 treatment-naive patients, around 18 IGHV unmutated. Sample averages reached 255,043 productive templates and under 100,000 productive rearrangements. Study-level findings and limits: A difference in sampling times existed between sustained-remission and progressing patients.

Target depth was 1 in 200,000 to 1 in 1 million T cells, about 10x per clonotype. Libraries were prepared by immunoSEQ multiplex PCR; TCRdb keeps only in-frame clonotypes and omits some of them. The sample lists hundreds of thousands of clones; roughly 70% were seen once. As concerns this clone: Its antigen is currently unknown.

This TCR was recovered from a human donor with chronic lymphocytic leukemia. The sample consisted of PBMCs, taken after 24 months of ibrutinib treatment.

The DNA for the CDR3 is TGTGCCAGCAGCTTGGAACCAACAGGGCGATCTGGAAACACCATATATTTT. Protein product: CASSLEPTGRSGNTIYF. V and J are TRBV5-6 and TRBJ1-3; D perhaps matches TRBD1 (6 bases). The CDR3 length is 17 residues. Trimming took off 0 bases at V and 1 base at J, with 14 bases between the two ends. Germline-derived CDR1 and CDR2 are SGHDT and YYEEEE.